Below, 15 T cell receptor beta chains from the same sample are listed, as sequenced in a study of T-cell reconstitution after alpha-beta-depleted transplantation in children. The authors prepared the TCRbeta library with unique molecular identifiers. Using its own MiXCR run on the PCR reads, TCRdb lists one record per CDR3 protein. The sample carries around 670,000 distinct CDR3 sequences, less than 15% recorded once. Source: PBMCs, taken before TCRalphabeta/CD19-depleted stem cell transplant. The receptors shown here come from a girl aged 2 to 9 with congenital amegakaryocytic thrombocytopenia, due to receive a stem cell transplant.

This clonotype came up many times. The rearrangement uses TRBV20-1 and TRBJ2-4, with a weak D call TRBD2 (5 bases). Trimming left V 6 bases short and J 3 bases short, with 12 bases between. Germline CDR1 is DFQATT and CDR2 is SNEGSKA (reference sequence). The CDR3 consists of 13 residues. The CDR3 sequence: CSALEAVKNIQYF. The CDR3, as DNA: TGCAGTGCCTTGGAGGCCGTCAAAAACATTCAGTACTTC.

J is TRBJ2-5 and V is TRBV3-1, with TRBD1 identical over 9 bases. J was trimmed by 0 bases and V by 1 base; bases with no gene match: 6. The CDR3 sequence is 17 residues long. CDR1 and CDR2 (germline): LGHDT, YNNKEL (reference sequence). Here the CDR3 DNA reads TGTGCCAGCAGCCAAGTCGGACAGGGGCCGTACCAAGAGACCCAGTACTTC. Translation: CASSQVGQGPYQETQYF.

This clonotype was observed many times. This chain joins TRBV7-9 and TRBJ2-7; 10 nucleotides align to TRBD1. J was trimmed by 3 bases and V by 4 bases; bases with no gene match: 9. This CDR3 region has 16 residues. The germline CDR1 and CDR2 sequences are SEHNR and FQNEAQ (reference sequence). The DNA for the CDR3 is TGTGCCAGCAGCTCACCGGGACAGGGGCCAGACTACGAGCAGTACTTC. Translated: CASSSPGQGPDYEQYF.

At least ten counts were recorded for this clonotype. The chain carries TRBV7-9 and TRBJ2-1; the D is unclear. Trimming took 1 base from V and 7 from J, leaving 20 bases between them. The CDR3 spans 17 residues. Germline CDR1 SEHNR, CDR2 FQNEAQ (reference sequence). As DNA, the CDR3 is TGTGCCAGCAGCTTAGGATACTCTGCGGTCTTCGGTAATGAGCAGTTCTTC. Translating it yields CASSLGYSAVFGNEQFF.

The table lists this clonotype with a few counts. This chain joins TRBV19 and TRBJ2-7; TRBD1 matches 7 bases. The CDR3 spans 14 residues. From germline, CDR1 is LNHDA and CDR2 SQIVND (reference sequence). The junction had 7 bases not matched to a gene; V was cut back by 6 bases and J by 2 bases. The CDR3 DNA follows: TGTGCCAGTAGCGCCAGGGGGTCGGCCTACGAGCAGTACTTC. It codes for CASSARGSAYEQYF.

This chain links TRBV12-3 or TRBV12-4 with TRBJ1-4, with a weak D call TRBD1 (6 bases). V was shortened by 7 bases and J by 8 bases, with 14 bases between the two germline ends. This CDR3 has 13 amino acids. CDR3 region: CASNPGHREKLFF. The DNA of the CDR3 is TGTGCCAGCAACCCGGGACACAGAGAAAAACTGTTTTTT.

This clonotype was counted a few times. V usage is TRBV7-2 and J usage is TRBJ1-5; a possible D gene is TRBD1 (5 bases). The CDR3 loop spans 14 amino acids. From germline, CDR1 is SGHTA and CDR2 FQGNSA. V was clipped by 7 bases and J by 0 bases, with 10 bases between them. CDR3 DNA sequence: TGTGCCAGCACCGGGGGTCATAGCAATCAGCCCCAGCATTTT. It is translated as CASTGGHSNQPQHF. Combining the CDR3 with reference TRBV7-2 and TRBJ1-5 gives the whole variable domain GAGVSQSPSNKVTEKGKDVELRCDPISGHTALYWYRQSLGQGLEFLIYFQGNSAPDKSGLPSDRFSAERTGGSVSTLTIQRTQQEDSAVYLCASTGGHSNQPQHFGDGTRLSIL.

This clonotype has more than one count but fewer than ten. The gene calls are TRBV7-8 and TRBJ2-5; D unclear. Germline CDR1 and CDR2: SGHVS and FQNEAQ. V was cut by 1 base and J by 0 bases, with 9 bases left in between. The CDR3 is made up of 15 amino acids. Here the CDR3 reads CASSLVGRNQETQYF. The CDR3 DNA reads TGTGCCAGCAGCTTAGTTGGCAGAAACCAAGAGACCCAGTACTTC.

This clonotype was detected only a few times. The chain joins TRBV7-9 to TRBJ2-3, with D possibly being TRBD1 (6 bases). The V and J ends lost 4 bases and 3 bases respectively, with 14 bases between them. Germline CDR1 and CDR2: SEHNR and FQNEAQ (reference sequence). This CDR3 spans 15 amino acids. CDR3 in amino acids: CASSSRGLGTDTQYF. The DNA for the CDR3 is TGTGCCAGCAGCTCCAGGGGCTTGGGGACAGATACGCAGTATTTT.

The gene calls are TRBV28 and TRBJ2-7; 8 bases agree with TRBD1. There are 14 residues in the CDR3. With 2 bases clipped from V and 7 bases from J, the junction kept 7 bases outside the gene matches. The germline V gene encodes CDR1 MDHEN and CDR2 SYDVKM. The CDR3 nucleotides read TGTGCCAGCAGTTTACAGGGGGCGTTGTGGGAGCAGTACTTC. Its translation: CASSLQGALWEQYF.

The table lists this clonotype with many counts. The V call is TRBV5-5, the J call TRBJ2-1; no clear D. Per germline, CDR1 SGHKS and CDR2 YYEKEE (reference sequence). The CDR3 length is 15 residues. V shed 1 base and J shed 0 bases, with 8 bases lying between them. The CDR3 sequence: CASSLYRLSYNEQFF. The CDR3 nucleotides are TGTGCCAGCAGCTTGTATCGCCTCTCCTACAATGAGCAGTTCTTC. The complete variable domain, with remaining parts taken from reference TRBV5-5 and TRBJ2-1, reads DAGVTQSPTHLIKTRGQQVTLRCSPISGHKSVSWYQQVLGQGPQFIFQYYEKEERGRGNFPDRFSARQFPNYSSELNVNALLLGDSALYLCASSLYRLSYNEQFFGPGTRLTVL.

The rearrangement uses TRBV5-1 and TRBJ2-2; D not resolved. The CDR3 length is 15 residues. From germline, CDR1 is SGHRS and CDR2 YFSETQ. V dropped 0 bases and J dropped 0 bases, with 6 bases sitting between them. CDR3 DNA sequence: TGCGCCAGCAGCTTGGAGCCCGCGAACACCGGGGAGCTGTTTTTT. Protein product: CASSLEPANTGELFF.

This clonotype was seen at least ten times. The chain links TRBV19 to TRBJ2-2; D uncertain. V was pared by 3 bases and J by 1 base, with 12 bases between. CDR1 is LNHDA and CDR2 is SQIVND in the germline V gene (reference sequence). The CDR3 runs to 16 residues. The CDR3 sequence: CASSILVSVNTGELFF. CDR3 in DNA: TGTGCCAGTAGTATTCTCGTCTCAGTGAACACCGGGGAGCTGTTTTTT.

The chain is built from TRBV20-1 and TRBJ2-7, with a possible D match to TRBD2 (5 bases). Per germline, CDR1 DFQATT and CDR2 SNEGSKA (reference sequence). Trimming cost V 3 bases and J 2 bases, with 11 bases left between them. The CDR3 spans 13 residues. CDR3 region: CSASRDLAYEQYF. The DNA of the CDR3 is TGCAGTGCTAGCCGGGATTTAGCCTACGAGCAGTACTTC.

CDR3 in DNA: TGCAGTGCTACCCCAACAGCGGGAGGGGCGAACACCGGGGAGCTGTTTTTT. Residues: CSATPTAGGANTGELFF. The chain joins TRBV20-1 to TRBJ2-2; 10 nucleotides align to TRBD2. The germline V gene encodes CDR1 DFQATT and CDR2 SNEGSKA (reference sequence). Trimming at V came to 4 bases and at J to 0 bases, leaving 8 bases not matched to a gene. The CDR3 covers 17 residues.